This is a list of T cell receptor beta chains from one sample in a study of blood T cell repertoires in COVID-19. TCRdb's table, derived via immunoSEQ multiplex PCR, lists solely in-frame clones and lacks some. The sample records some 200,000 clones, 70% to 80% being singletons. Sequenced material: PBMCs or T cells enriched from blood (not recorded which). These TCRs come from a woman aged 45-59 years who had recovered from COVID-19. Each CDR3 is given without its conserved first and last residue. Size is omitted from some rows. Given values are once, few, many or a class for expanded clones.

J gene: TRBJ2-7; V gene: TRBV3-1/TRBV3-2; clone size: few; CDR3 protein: ASSQYNRAYEQY
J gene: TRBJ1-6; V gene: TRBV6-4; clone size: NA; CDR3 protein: ASSDSKLNSPLH
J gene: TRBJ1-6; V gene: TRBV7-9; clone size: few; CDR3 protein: ASSFYRDRLNSPLH
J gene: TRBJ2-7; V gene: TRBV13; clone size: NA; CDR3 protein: ASSLGLAGGYEQY
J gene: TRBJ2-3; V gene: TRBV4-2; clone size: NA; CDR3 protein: ASSRGLPSTDTQY
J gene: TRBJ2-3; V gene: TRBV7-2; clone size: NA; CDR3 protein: ASSLLTDTQY
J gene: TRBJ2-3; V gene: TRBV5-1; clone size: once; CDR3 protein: ASSGGRLAGGPGEDTQY
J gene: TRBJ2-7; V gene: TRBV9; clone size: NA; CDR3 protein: ASSSTQGDEQY
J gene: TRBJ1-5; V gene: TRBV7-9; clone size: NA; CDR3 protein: ASSSQGNQPQH
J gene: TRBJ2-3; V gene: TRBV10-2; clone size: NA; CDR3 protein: ASRQGAYTDTQY
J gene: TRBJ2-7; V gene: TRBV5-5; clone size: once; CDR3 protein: ASSTGQYEQY
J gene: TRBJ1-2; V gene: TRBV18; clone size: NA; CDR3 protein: ASSPGLGYT
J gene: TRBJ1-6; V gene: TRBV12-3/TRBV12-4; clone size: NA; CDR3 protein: ASSLSNSPLH
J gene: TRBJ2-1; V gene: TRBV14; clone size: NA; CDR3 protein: ASSQVLRGEQF
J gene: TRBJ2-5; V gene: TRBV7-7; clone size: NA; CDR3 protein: ASSLGSGGSMETQY
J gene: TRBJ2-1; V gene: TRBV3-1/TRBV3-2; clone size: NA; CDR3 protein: ASSQDLAGGYNEQF
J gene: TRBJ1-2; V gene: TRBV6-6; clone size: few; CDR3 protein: ASSRETPRQGATYGYT
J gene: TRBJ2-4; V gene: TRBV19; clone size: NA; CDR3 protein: ASSPGFVQRGDKNIQY
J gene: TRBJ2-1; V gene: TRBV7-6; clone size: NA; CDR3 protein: ASALGTSGRVSDEQF
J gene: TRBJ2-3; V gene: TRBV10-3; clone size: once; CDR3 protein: AISRQGGGADTQY
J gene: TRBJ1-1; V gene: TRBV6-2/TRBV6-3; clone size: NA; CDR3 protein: ASSSQGLLNTEAF
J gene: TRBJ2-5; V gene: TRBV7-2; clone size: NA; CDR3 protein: ASSSQLAAQETQY
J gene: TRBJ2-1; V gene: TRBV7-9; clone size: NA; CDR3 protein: ASSLEWTGGHEQF
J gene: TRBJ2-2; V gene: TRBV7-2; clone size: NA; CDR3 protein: ASSPNRGNTGELF
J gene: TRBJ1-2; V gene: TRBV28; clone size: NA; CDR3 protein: ASRQGATNYGYT
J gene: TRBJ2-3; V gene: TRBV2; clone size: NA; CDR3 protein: ATSRGESTDTQY